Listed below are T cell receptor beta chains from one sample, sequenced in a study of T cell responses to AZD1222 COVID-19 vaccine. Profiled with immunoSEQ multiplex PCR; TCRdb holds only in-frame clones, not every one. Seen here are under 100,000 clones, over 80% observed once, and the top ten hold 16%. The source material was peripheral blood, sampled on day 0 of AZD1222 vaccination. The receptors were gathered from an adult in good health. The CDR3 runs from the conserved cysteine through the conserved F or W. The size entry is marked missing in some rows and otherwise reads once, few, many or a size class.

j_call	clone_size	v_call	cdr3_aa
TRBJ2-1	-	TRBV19	CASSIRGPSEPYNEQFF
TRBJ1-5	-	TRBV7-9	CASSLSGTGGGVYQPQHF
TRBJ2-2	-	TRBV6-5	CASSYYNTNTGELFF
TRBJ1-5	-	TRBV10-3	CAISASWENQPQHF
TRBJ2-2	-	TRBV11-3	CASRTGGNTGELFF
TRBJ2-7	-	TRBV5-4	CASSFETGDYEQYF
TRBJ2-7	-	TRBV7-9	CASSFHRPGGHPYEQYF
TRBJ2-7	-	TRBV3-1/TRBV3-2	CASSQESSLYEQYF
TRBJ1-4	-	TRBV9	CASSKRQGASEKLFF
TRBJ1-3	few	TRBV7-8	CASSLGRTLRSGNTIYF
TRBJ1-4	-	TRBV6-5	CASSYFSGNEKLFF
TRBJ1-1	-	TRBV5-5	CASSYTLDRGNTEAFF
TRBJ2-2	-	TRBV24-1	CATSDLHAGTVYSGELFF
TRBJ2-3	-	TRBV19	CASSSTGPLTQYF
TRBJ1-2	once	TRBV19	CASSKGGDYGYTF
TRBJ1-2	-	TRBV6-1	CASSEPGGANYGYTF
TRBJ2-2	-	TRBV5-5	CASSPNTGELFF
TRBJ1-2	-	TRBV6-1	CASSEEGWGGYTF
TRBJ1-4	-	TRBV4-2	CASSQGGGWEKLFF
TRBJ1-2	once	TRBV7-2	CASSLVSVGGYTF
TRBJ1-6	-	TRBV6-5	CASSYSIGRDSSPLHF
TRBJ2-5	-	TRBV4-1	CASSQTRPGETQYF
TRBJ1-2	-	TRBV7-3	CASSPDKNYGYTF
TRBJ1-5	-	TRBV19	CASSTGRQGSNQPQHF
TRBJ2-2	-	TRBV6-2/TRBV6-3	CASSPFPTENTGELFF
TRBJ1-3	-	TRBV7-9	CASSRGDFGNTIYF
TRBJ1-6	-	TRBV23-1	CARNSGTTVEHNSPLHF
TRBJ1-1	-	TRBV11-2	CASSLRENTEAFF
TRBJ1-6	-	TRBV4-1	CASSQELGRYSPLHF
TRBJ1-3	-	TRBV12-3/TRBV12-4	CASSFGSSNTIYF
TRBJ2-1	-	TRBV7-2	CASSPGTSGTNEQFF
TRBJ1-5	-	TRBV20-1	CSASASGPGQPQHF
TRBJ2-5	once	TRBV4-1	CASSQDQVSSGRASWKETQYF
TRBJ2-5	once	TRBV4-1	CASSQEGGRRGETQYF
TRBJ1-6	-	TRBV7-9	CASSSGTKDNSPLHF